The 19 T cell receptor beta chains listed next were all sequenced from one sample in a study of blood T cell repertoires in COVID-19. Repertoires were generated with immunoSEQ multiplex PCR, while TCRdb's copy carries only in-frame clones and drops some. The sample has approximately 71,000 clones; roughly 88% are singletons. Sequencing used peripheral blood. These receptors were obtained from a human donor in a cohort sampled during active COVID-19.

The chain employs TRBV27 and TRBJ2-1; TRBD2 aligns across 12 bases. With 4 bases clipped from V and 8 bases from J, the junction kept 21 bases outside the gene matches. Germline values: CDR1 MNHEY, CDR2 SMNVEV (reference sequence). The length of the CDR3 is 20 residues. CDR3 protein: CASSSPRGRRASGRGDEQFF. The CDR3 nucleotides read TGTGCCAGCAGTTCCCCCCGGGGCCGCCGGGCTAGCGGGAGGGGGGATGAGCAGTTCTTC.

This chain uses TRBV19 with TRBJ2-6; perhaps TRBD1 as D (6 bases). Trimming stripped 6 bases from V and 4 bases from J, with 13 bases between. Per the germline V gene, CDR1 is LNHDA and CDR2 is SQIVND (reference sequence). The CDR3 has 15 amino acids. Here the CDR3 DNA reads TGTGCCAGTAGAACCCAGGGGTCCGGGGCCAACGTCCTGACTTTC. Amino acids: CASRTQGSGANVLTF.

This clone was detected once. V gene TRBV5-1 combines with J gene TRBJ2-3; maybe TRBD2 (6 bases). Germline-derived CDR1 and CDR2 are SGHRS and YFSETQ. The CDR3 is made up of 15 amino acids. Trimming removed 0 bases at V and 0 bases at J, with 8 bases between. The CDR3 DNA reads TGCGCCAGCAGCTTGGAGGCGGGAAGCACAGATACGCAGTATTTT. This codes for CASSLEAGSTDTQYF.

J is TRBJ1-2 and V is TRBV3-1 (or the pseudogene TRBV3-2), with TRBD1 as a possible D gene (5 bases). CDR3 length equals 17 residues. Germline CDR1 and CDR2: LGHDT and YNNKEL (reference sequence). Trimming stripped 3 bases from V and 0 bases from J, with 17 bases between. CDR3 nucleotides: TGTGCCAGCAGCCAGCGAGACAGCCATCTAGCTAACTATGGCTACACCTTC. Translating gives CASSQRDSHLANYGYTF.

V gene TRBV19 combines with J gene TRBJ2-7; 8 bases align to TRBD1. The CDR3 covers 14 residues. V lost 6 bases to trimming and J lost 2 bases; unmatched junction nucleotides: 6. The germline gives CDR1 LNHDA, CDR2 SQIVND (reference sequence). Here the CDR3 reads CASRSRDRTYEQYF. DNA of the CDR3: TGTGCCAGTAGGAGCCGGGACAGGACCTACGAGCAGTACTTC.

Written as DNA, the CDR3 is TGTGCCAGTAGCCCCCAGACAGGGTACATCTCCAGTGGCTACACCTTC. Its protein is CASSPQTGYISSGYTF. The chain combines TRBV19 with TRBJ1-2; TRBD1 matches at 7 bases. Per germline, CDR1 LNHDA and CDR2 SQIVND (reference sequence). The junction had 17 bases not matched to a gene; V was cut back by 6 bases and J by 7 bases. The CDR3 is 16 residues long.

This rearrangement joins TRBV19 to TRBJ2-2, with 8 positions matching TRBD1. The CDR3 has 16 residues. Germline loops: CDR1 LNHDA, CDR2 SQIVND (reference sequence). The V gene end was trimmed by 2 bases and the J gene end by 1 base; junction bases not matched to a gene: 3. The CDR3 is CASSISRGRNTGELFF. CDR3 in DNA: TGTGCCAGTAGTATATCCAGGGGGCGGAACACCGGGGAGCTGTTTTTT.

This chain uses TRBV6-5 with TRBJ1-5, with 7 positions matching TRBD1. J was trimmed by 5 bases and V by 5 bases; bases with no gene match: 3. This CDR3 is built from 13 residues. Germline values: CDR1 MNHEY, CDR2 SVGAGI. CDR3 in amino acids: CASSTTGHQPQHF. In DNA, the CDR3 is TGTGCCAGCAGTACGACAGGGCATCAGCCCCAGCATTTT.

The gene calls are TRBV3-1 (or the pseudogene TRBV3-2) and TRBJ1-3, with TRBD1 as a possible D gene (5 bases). V shed 0 bases and J shed 1 base, with 10 bases lying between them. This CDR3 contains 16 residues. CDR1 and CDR2 (germline): LGHDT, YNNKEL (reference sequence). The CDR3 DNA follows: TGTGCCAGCAGCCAAGATTGGGGCACATCTGGAAACACCATATATTTT. This encodes CASSQDWGTSGNTIYF.

The chain recombines TRBV5-1 with TRBJ1-2; D unresolved. In germline, CDR1 is SGHRS, CDR2 YFSETQ. The germline V and J ends were trimmed by 7 bases and 6 bases, with 10 bases remaining between them. The CDR3 consists of 11 residues. The chain's CDR3 is CASSDSNGYTF. For the CDR3, the DNA is TGCGCCAGCTCGGACTCTAATGGCTACACCTTC.

The V gene is TRBV2, the J gene TRBJ1-2; D is perhaps TRBD1 (5 bases). The V gene's germline CDR1 is SNHLY and CDR2 FYNNEI. V lost 8 bases to trimming and J lost 4 bases, with 14 bases between them. The CDR3 consists of 13 residues. In nucleotides, the CDR3 is TGTGCCAGCTCTGTGGGGCGAGGCTATGGCTACACCTTC. This sequence encodes CASSVGRGYGYTF.

The chain has TRBV28 and TRBJ1-1, with TRBD1 as a possible D gene (6 bases). Germline values: CDR1 MDHEN, CDR2 SYDVKM. V lost 6 bases and J lost 4, with 18 bases in between. This CDR3 region has 15 residues. The CDR3 coding sequence is TGTGCCAGCAGCTCCCTGGCTGGGACAACCACTGAAGCTTTCTTT. Amino acid sequence: CASSSLAGTTTEAFF.

V usage is TRBV6-2 or TRBV6-3 and J usage is TRBJ2-7; D possibly corresponds to TRBD1 (6 bases). Between the trimmed V and J ends, which lost 3 bases and 4 bases, there was a span of 13 bases. Germline CDR1 and CDR2: MNHEY and SVGEGT. The CDR3 length is 14 residues. In nucleotides, the CDR3 is TGTGCCAGCAGTTATGGGCAGGGGTTTTACGAGCAGTACTTC. Translation: CASSYGQGFYEQYF.

V gene TRBV12-5 combines with J gene TRBJ2-6, with unresolved D. Per the germline V gene, CDR1 is LGHNT and CDR2 is FRNRAP. The CDR3 has 13 residues. Trimming took 6 bases from V and 3 from J, leaving 6 bases between them. CDR3: CASGLYGANVLTF. CDR3 coding DNA: TGTGCTAGTGGCCTCTATGGGGCCAACGTCCTGACTTTC.

The CDR3 here is CASSYSTGFEQYF. DNA of the CDR3: TGTGCCAGCAGTTACTCGACAGGGTTCGAGCAGTACTTC. The chain uses TRBV6-2 or TRBV6-3 and TRBJ2-7, with 7 bases aligning to TRBD1. Germline CDR1 MNHEY, CDR2 SVGEGT. CDR3 size: 13 residues. Trimming removed 0 bases from V and 6 bases from J; junction bases left unmatched: 2.

The rearrangement links TRBV27 to TRBJ2-1; TRBD2 matches at 12 bases. The CDR3 covers 14 residues. CDR1 is MNHEY and CDR2 is SMNVEV in the germline V gene (reference sequence). With 6 bases clipped from V and 7 bases from J, the junction kept 4 bases outside the gene matches. This CDR3 reads CASSTSGRKNEQFF. CDR3 bases: TGTGCCAGCAGCACTAGCGGGAGGAAGAATGAGCAGTTCTTC.

The genes are TRBV7-2 and TRBJ2-7; 11 bases agree with TRBD1. Germline assignment: CDR1 SGHTA and CDR2 FQGNSA. The CDR3 covers 15 residues. J gave up 4 bases and V 1 base, and 3 bases lay outside the gene matches. The CDR3 protein is CASSLEDRGPYEQYF. The CDR3 DNA reads TGTGCCAGCAGCTTAGAGGACAGGGGGCCTTACGAGCAGTACTTC.

This sequence joins TRBV21-1 and TRBJ1-2; the table's D call TRBD1 went unverified against the DNA. TRBV21-1 is given as a pseudogene. The CDR3 consists of 11 residues. The CDR3 DNA reads as TGTGCCAGCAGCAAACGGTCGACAGGTACCTTC. The encoded protein is CASSKRSTGTF.

This chain uses TRBV19 with TRBJ1-4; D may be TRBD1 (6 bases). CDR3 length: 14 residues. Germline CDR1 and CDR2: LNHDA and SQIVND (reference sequence). V was pared by 3 bases and J by 7 bases, with 12 bases between. CDR3: CASSMVQGSEKLFF. DNA of the CDR3: TGTGCCAGTAGTATGGTACAGGGCTCTGAAAAACTGTTTTTT.